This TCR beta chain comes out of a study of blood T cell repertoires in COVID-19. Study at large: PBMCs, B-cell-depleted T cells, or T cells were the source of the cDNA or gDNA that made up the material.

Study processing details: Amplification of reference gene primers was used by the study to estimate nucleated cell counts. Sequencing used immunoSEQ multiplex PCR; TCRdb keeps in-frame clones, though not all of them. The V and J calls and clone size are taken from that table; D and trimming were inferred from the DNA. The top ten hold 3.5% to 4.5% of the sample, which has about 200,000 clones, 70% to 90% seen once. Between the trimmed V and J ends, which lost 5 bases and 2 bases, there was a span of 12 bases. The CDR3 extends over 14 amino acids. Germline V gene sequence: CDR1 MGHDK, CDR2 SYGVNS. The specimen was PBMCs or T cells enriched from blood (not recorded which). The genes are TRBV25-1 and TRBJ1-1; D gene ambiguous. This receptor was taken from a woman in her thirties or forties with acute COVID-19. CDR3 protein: CASSPLEPNTEAFF. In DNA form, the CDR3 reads TGTGCCAGCAGTCCACTTGAACCCAACACTGAAGCTTTCTTT.